This TCR beta chain emerged from a study of cytomegalovirus exposure and HLA in healthy donors. The PCR had 60 Vbeta and 13 Jbeta primers. Measured with immunoSEQ multiplex PCR; TCRdb has only the in-frame clones, and not every one. In the table there are about 220,000 clones, 70% to 80% of which are singletons. The receptor was isolated from a young woman in good health and CMV-seronegative. Sequenced sample: PBMCs.

CDR3 sequence (DNA): TGTGCCAGCAGCACGTATGGGGAGAGCGAGCAGTACTTC. Amino acids: CASSTYGESEQYF. The V and J genes are TRBV9 and TRBJ2-7; D is possibly TRBD2 (5 bases). V was clipped by 4 bases and J by 6 bases, with 14 bases between them. CDR3 length: 13 amino acids. Per the germline V gene, CDR1 is SGDLS and CDR2 is YYNGEE.